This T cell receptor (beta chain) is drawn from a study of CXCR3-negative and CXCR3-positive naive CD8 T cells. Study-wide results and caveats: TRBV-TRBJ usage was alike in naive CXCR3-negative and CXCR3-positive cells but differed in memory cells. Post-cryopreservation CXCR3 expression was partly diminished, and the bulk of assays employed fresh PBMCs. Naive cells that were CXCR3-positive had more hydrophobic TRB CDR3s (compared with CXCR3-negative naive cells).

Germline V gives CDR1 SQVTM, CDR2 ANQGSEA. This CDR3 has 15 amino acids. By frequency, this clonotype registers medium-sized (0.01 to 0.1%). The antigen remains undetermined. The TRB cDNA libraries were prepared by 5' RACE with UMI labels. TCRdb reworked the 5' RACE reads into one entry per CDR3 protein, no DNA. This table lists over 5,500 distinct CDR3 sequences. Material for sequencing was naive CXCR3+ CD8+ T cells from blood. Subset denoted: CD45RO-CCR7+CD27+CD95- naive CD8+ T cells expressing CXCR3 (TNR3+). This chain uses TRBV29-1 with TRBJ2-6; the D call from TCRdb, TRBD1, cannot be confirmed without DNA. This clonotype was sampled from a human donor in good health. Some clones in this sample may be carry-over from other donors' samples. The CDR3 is CSVPGHPSGANVLTF.